A single T cell receptor (beta chain) is shown here with its context. Its target is not known. Assay: immunoSEQ multiplex PCR; the TCRdb copy retains only in-frame clones and omits some. The sample holds 65,000 to 90,000 clones, about nine tenths seen once. This sample is part of a study of T cell clones after liver transplantation. Study-level information: Liver transplant recipients had immunosuppression withdrawal attempted within 2 years. Study-level findings and limits: The donor-reactive repertoire was only partly measurable in two subjects, lacking donor cells. Graft donor-reactive T cells possibly entered the graft instead of undergoing deletion.

This CDR3 comprises 17 residues. The V and J ends lost 4 bases and 1 base respectively, with 18 bases between them. Germline V CDR1 and CDR2: SEHNR, FQNEAQ (reference sequence). Unstimulated PBMCs were sorted into CD3+CD4+ and CD3+CD8+ populations. Sequencing was performed on CD4+ T cells from blood, taken before liver transplant. The rearrangement links TRBV7-9 to TRBJ2-3; D is possibly TRBD2 (7 bases). This receptor was taken from a human donor who received a liver transplant. CDR3 in amino acids: CASSSTPGAGGTDTQYF. The CDR3 nucleotides read TGTGCCAGCAGCTCTACCCCGGGGGCGGGAGGCACAGATACGCAGTATTTT.